The subject of this entry is one TCR beta chain. Its specificity is not known. PCR was performed using 60 Vbeta and 13 Jbeta primers. The data were produced by immunoSEQ multiplex PCR, yet TCRdb's version contains in-frame clones alone and is incomplete. The repertoire includes approximately 170,000 clones, roughly 67% of them detected once, and about 5.4% sits in the top ten. The CDR3 covers 14 residues. V lost 5 bases to trimming and J lost 0 bases, with 11 bases between them. Per germline, CDR1 SGHAT and CDR2 FQNNGV. The source of the sample is a study of cytomegalovirus exposure and HLA in healthy donors. Broader study findings: Later work showed greater clonal expansion in HLA-associated TCR beta chains than in equally common others. A later analysis linked a missense DCLRE1C variant to TCR beta V- and J-gene trimming. In a later analysis, productive TCRs from donors in an Asian-associated ancestry cluster reportedly carried fewer N-insertions than the cohort mean.

The rearrangement joins TRBV11-2 to TRBJ2-7; tentatively, D is TRBD2 (6 bases). The sample comprised PBMCs. The TCR sequence derives from a woman aged 18-29 years in good health and CMV-seropositive. CDR3 sequence (DNA): TGTGCCAGCAGCGGAGCCGGGAGCTCCTACGAGCAGTACTTC. It yields the protein CASSGAGSSYEQYF.